Following are 29 T cell receptor beta chains from one sample sequenced in a study of T cells in localized non-small cell lung cancer. Produced via immunoSEQ multiplex PCR; TCRdb's table is partial and in-frame only. The data contain under 35,000 clones, approximately 89% of them singletons. Specimen: peripheral blood, collected before any cancer treatment. Every receptor here comes from a female donor at least 60 years old with stage I lung adenocarcinoma.

This chain links TRBV19 with TRBJ2-1; TRBD2 matches 13 bases. After removal of 8 bases from V and 7 bases from J, the junction contained 11 bases not matched to a gene. Germline V CDR1 and CDR2: LNHDA, SQIVND (reference sequence). This CDR3 spans 16 amino acids. In nucleotides, the CDR3 is TGTGCCAGTCTTCACACTAGCGGGAGGGGTAAGAATGAGCAGTTCTTC. The encoded protein is CASLHTSGRGKNEQFF.

The rearrangement joins TRBV5-1 to TRBJ2-1; no clear D gene. Per the germline V gene, CDR1 is SGHRS and CDR2 is YFSETQ. The CDR3 contains 13 residues. The germline V and J ends were trimmed by 6 bases and 6 bases, with 13 bases remaining between them. The CDR3 reads CASTLPGGNEQFF. DNA for the CDR3: TGCGCCAGCACACTTCCGGGCGGCAATGAGCAGTTCTTC.

V usage is TRBV21-1 and J usage is TRBJ1-5; no DNA check was done on the table's D call, TRBD1. TRBV21-1 is designated a pseudogene. This CDR3 comprises 14 residues. The CDR3 sequence: CASSLLQGNQPQHF. DNA of the CDR3: TGTGCCAGCAGCCTTTTACAGGGAAATCAGCCCCAGCATTTT.

The chain combines TRBV7-9 with TRBJ2-1; 11 nucleotides align to TRBD2. The CDR3 loop spans 15 amino acids. Germline V gene data show CDR1 as SEHNR and CDR2 as FQNEAQ (reference sequence). J was trimmed by 6 bases and V by 1 base; bases with no gene match: 2. As DNA, the CDR3 is TGTGCCAGCAGCTTAGAAGGACTAGCGGGCAATGAGCAGTTCTTC. It specifies CASSLEGLAGNEQFF.

The chain carries TRBV25-1 and TRBJ1-1; D gene uncertain. The ends were cut back, 8 bases at V and 1 base at J, with 8 bases in the middle. Germline V gene data show CDR1 as MGHDK and CDR2 as SYGVNS. CDR3 length: 12 amino acids. The CDR3 nucleotides read TGTGCCAGCGGTATGGGGAACACTGAAGCTTTCTTT. It yields the protein CASGMGNTEAFF.

The V gene is TRBV30, the J gene TRBJ1-6, with D unresolved. Germline CDR1 and CDR2: GTSNPN and SVGIG (reference sequence). The CDR3 totals 12 residues. The V gene lost 3 bases and the J gene lost 7 bases, with 7 bases spanning the gap. The CDR3 sequence is CAWRQPNSPLHF. The DNA for the CDR3 is TGTGCCTGGAGGCAGCCAAATTCACCCCTCCACTTT.

The rearrangement uses TRBV6-5 and TRBJ1-2; D gene ambiguous. The CDR3 spans 12 residues. The germline V gene encodes CDR1 MNHEY and CDR2 SVGAGI. Trimming shortened V by 4 bases and J by 8 bases, and 11 bases separated the two germline ends. CDR3 nucleotide sequence: TGTGCCAGCAGTTTTCGTGGAGGGGGCTACACCTTC. Its protein product is CASSFRGGGYTF.

The chain combines TRBV5-1 with TRBJ2-7, with D maybe TRBD1 (6 bases). The germline V and J ends were trimmed by 0 bases and 3 bases, with 13 bases remaining between them. Germline V gives CDR1 SGHRS, CDR2 YFSETQ. The CDR3 runs 15 residues. CDR3 coding DNA: TGCGCCAGCAGCTTGGTTCCGGACAGAAACTACGAGCAGTACTTC. Translating it yields CASSLVPDRNYEQYF.

The rearrangement links TRBV27 to TRBJ2-1; no definite D call. The CDR3 has 15 amino acids. Germline V CDR1 and CDR2: MNHEY, SMNVEV (reference sequence). Trimming took off 3 bases at V and 6 bases at J, with 15 bases between the two ends. CDR3 in amino acids: CASSLMWGSSNEQFF. As DNA, the CDR3 is TGTGCCAGCAGTTTGATGTGGGGAAGTAGCAATGAGCAGTTCTTC.

The rearrangement uses TRBV15 and TRBJ1-5, with TRBD1 as a possible D gene (5 bases). This CDR3 region has 17 residues. Germline assignment: CDR1 LNHNV and CDR2 YYDKDF (reference sequence). Trimming took 2 bases from V and 6 from J, leaving 20 bases between them. Here the CDR3 reads CATSRLTSGGIGQPQHF. The CDR3 DNA is TGTGCCACCAGCAGACTCACCTCGGGGGGAATCGGTCAGCCCCAGCATTTT.

The CDR3 nucleotides are TGTGCCAGCAGCCTGACAGCTCAGAGCAATCAGCCCCAGCATTTT. This gives the protein CASSLTAQSNQPQHF. The chain combines TRBV2 with TRBJ1-5, with D possibly being TRBD1 (5 bases). V was trimmed by 6 bases and J by 1 base, leaving 13 bases between them. The CDR3 extends over 15 amino acids. The germline gives CDR1 SNHLY, CDR2 FYNNEI.

The J gene is TRBJ1-4, the V gene TRBV5-1; D is ambiguous. Germline values: CDR1 SGHRS, CDR2 YFSETQ. Trimming took 5 bases from V and 0 from J, leaving 8 bases between them. CDR3 length: 14 residues. CDR3 sequence: CASRLDSTNEKLFF. CDR3 in DNA: TGCGCCAGCAGACTGGACTCAACTAATGAAAAACTGTTTTTT.

The chain carries TRBV28 and TRBJ1-1; no firm D call. The CDR3 covers 12 residues. V lost 4 bases, J lost 4 bases, and 7 bases lay in between. Per the germline V gene, CDR1 is MDHEN and CDR2 is SYDVKM. The DNA for the CDR3 is TGTGCCAGCAGTTCCTTAGGCACTGAAGCTTTCTTT. Encoded protein: CASSSLGTEAFF.

This clone was seen only once. The V and J genes are TRBV28 and TRBJ2-7; D is uncertain. V was shortened by 2 bases and J by 3 bases, with 14 bases between the two germline ends. This CDR3 is built from 15 residues. Germline V gene data show CDR1 as MDHEN and CDR2 as SYDVKM. CDR3 region: CASSLRLLSIYEQYF. CDR3 nucleotide sequence: TGTGCCAGCAGTTTACGACTCTTATCCATCTACGAGCAGTACTTC.

The chain joins TRBV6-6 to TRBJ1-1, with D perhaps TRBD1 (5 bases). From germline, CDR1 is MNHNY and CDR2 SVGAGI (reference sequence). The V end was cut by 5 bases, the J end by 3 bases, with 10 bases between. CDR3 length equals 13 residues. This CDR3 reads CASSGGTHTEAFF. The CDR3 coding sequence is TGTGCCAGCAGTGGGGGAACTCACACTGAAGCTTTCTTT.

This chain links TRBV19 with TRBJ1-2; the match to TRBD1 covers 7 bases. V was clipped by 3 bases and J by 4 bases; unmatched bases: 2. This CDR3 region has 13 residues. Germline V gives CDR1 LNHDA, CDR2 SQIVND (reference sequence). CDR3 in DNA: TGTGCCAGTAGTATGGGACAGACCTATGGCTACACCTTC. Protein: CASSMGQTYGYTF.

The chain carries TRBV7-9 and TRBJ2-2; 7 bases agree with TRBD1. Germline V lookup: CDR1 SEHNR, CDR2 FQNEAQ (reference sequence). This CDR3 comprises 14 residues. Trimming at V came to 8 bases and at J to 4 bases, leaving 7 bases not matched to a gene. The CDR3 DNA follows: TGTGCCAGCGGGGGACAGACGGGCACCGGGGAGCTGTTTTTT. As protein: CASGGQTGTGELFF. Together with reference TRBV7-9 and TRBJ2-2, the CDR3 gives the full variable domain: DTGVSQNPRHKITKRGQNVTFRCDPISEHNRLYWYRQTLGQGPEFLTYFQNEAQLEKSRLLSDRFSAERPKGSFSTLEIQRTEQGDSAMYLCASGGQTGTGELFFGEGSRLTVL.

This chain uses TRBV9 with TRBJ2-7; TRBD2 matches 9 bases. Germline lookup yields CDR1 SGDLS and CDR2 YYNGEE. V was clipped by 4 bases and J by 2 bases; unmatched bases: 7. CDR3 length: 15 residues. This CDR3 reads CASSLTSGTAYEQYF. The CDR3 coding sequence is TGTGCCAGCAGCCTGACTAGCGGAACCGCCTACGAGCAGTACTTC.

The chain joins TRBV7-2 to TRBJ1-2; weak D call: TRBD1 (5 bases). The germline V and J ends were trimmed by 5 bases and 4 bases, with 11 bases remaining between them. CDR1 and CDR2 (germline): SGHTA, FQGNSA. The CDR3 loop spans 13 amino acids. The CDR3, as DNA: TGTGCCAGCAGCCCGGACAAGACCTATGGCTACACCTTC. Protein sequence: CASSPDKTYGYTF.

V and J are TRBV19 and TRBJ1-5; 7 bases match TRBD1. Trimming cost V 6 bases and J 7 bases; bases outside gene matches: 9. Germline V gene lookup returns CDR1 LNHDA and CDR2 SQIVND (reference sequence). The CDR3 contains 14 residues. CDR3: CASRQRQGIQPQHF. The CDR3 DNA reads TGTGCCAGTAGGCAGAGACAGGGAATCCAGCCCCAGCATTTT.

The chain employs TRBV7-2 and TRBJ1-5; maybe TRBD1 (5 bases). Trimming cost V 5 bases and J 5 bases, with 10 bases left between them. Per germline, CDR1 SGHTA and CDR2 FQGNSA. The CDR3 consists of 13 residues. CDR3 DNA: TGTGCCAGCAGCCTTCAGGGTCATCAGCCCCAGCATTTT. It yields the protein CASSLQGHQPQHF.

The chain is built from TRBV7-2 and TRBJ1-5, with D maybe TRBD1 (5 bases). V was trimmed by 2 bases and J by 7 bases, leaving 15 bases between them. Germline V CDR1 and CDR2: SGHTA, FQGNSA. The CDR3 has 15 residues. The CDR3 nucleotides are TGTGCCAGCAGCTTATGGGCGGAAAGGGGACAGCCCCAGCATTTT. Translation gives CASSLWAERGQPQHF.

The chain joins TRBV2 to TRBJ2-1; 8 bases match TRBD1. The CDR3 is 15 amino acids. Unmatched junction bases numbered 8, after V lost 1 base and J lost 9 bases. Looked up from germline, CDR1 is SNHLY and CDR2 is FYNNEI. As DNA, the CDR3 is TGTGCCAGCAGTGAAGGGGACAGGTCGCTGGCTGAGCAGTTCTTC. It encodes CASSEGDRSLAEQFF.

J is TRBJ1-1 and V is TRBV19; no firm D call. Deletions cut 4 bases from V and 4 bases from J, with 16 bases between. The V gene's germline CDR1 is LNHDA and CDR2 SQIVND (reference sequence). CDR3 length equals 15 residues. The CDR3 spells CASSRGGLDATEAFF. The CDR3 region has the DNA TGTGCCAGTAGTAGGGGTGGGCTGGATGCCACTGAAGCTTTCTTT.

J is TRBJ2-1 and V is TRBV10-1; TRBD2 matches 12 bases. The germline V gene encodes CDR1 WNHNN and CDR2 SYGVQD (reference sequence). With V trimmed by 0 bases and J by 9 bases, 12 bases remained unmatched. The CDR3 contains 18 residues. The CDR3 here is CASSESRATSGRVGEQFF. The CDR3 nucleotides read TGCGCCAGCAGTGAGTCGCGGGCGACTAGCGGGAGAGTGGGTGAGCAGTTCTTC.

The V and J genes are TRBV25-1 and TRBJ1-4; D unclear. Germline V gene data show CDR1 as MGHDK and CDR2 as SYGVNS. Trimming shortened V by 3 bases and J by 2 bases, and 10 bases separated the two germline ends. The CDR3 loop spans 15 amino acids. The CDR3 loop reads CASSDPTSTNEKLFF. The CDR3 DNA reads as TGTGCCAGCAGTGATCCTACATCTACTAATGAAAAACTGTTTTTT.

This clone was detected once. V gene TRBV2 combines with J gene TRBJ1-5; D might be TRBD1 (6 bases). Germline CDR1 SNHLY, CDR2 FYNNEI. CDR3 length: 15 residues. V was clipped by 8 bases and J by 7 bases, with 21 bases between them. The CDR3 DNA reads TGTGCCAGCTGGGTCCCCGGGACATCGGAACAGCCCCAGCATTTT. Translation gives CASWVPGTSEQPQHF.

This chain connects TRBV4-1 to TRBJ2-5; no firm D call. The CDR3 runs 13 residues. Trimming shortened V by 4 bases and J by 4 bases, and 10 bases separated the two germline ends. Germline CDR1 reads MGHRA; CDR2 reads YSYEKL. DNA for the CDR3: TGCGCCAGCAGCCTCGTGAGTCGAGAGACCCAGTACTTC. Translating it yields CASSLVSRETQYF.

The rearrangement uses TRBV6-1 and TRBJ1-5; D perhaps matches TRBD1 (6 bases). V was trimmed by 8 bases and J by 2 bases, leaving 13 bases between them. There are 14 residues in the CDR3. CDR1 and CDR2 (germline): MNHNS, SASEGT. This CDR3 is CASALGGRNQPQHF. The CDR3 DNA follows: TGTGCCAGCGCTCTGGGGGGGCGCAATCAGCCCCAGCATTTT.